These 26 T cell receptor beta chains originate from one sample sequenced in a study of CD8+ T cells in alopecia areata. Treatment reported: oral pan-JAK inhibitor, 5-10 mg twice daily. Following extraction, RNA underwent reverse transcription to cDNA, which served as the sequencing template. Using immunoSEQ multiplex PCR, the repertoire was profiled, and TCRdb retains in-frame clones only, with some absent. The table records roughly 280,000 clones, 60% of them present only once. The specimen was CD4+ T cells sorted from blood, collected around week 54, from a patient treated with tofacitinib. The receptors originated from a human donor with alopecia areata.

J is TRBJ2-3 and V is TRBV5-6, with D perhaps matching TRBD2 (6 bases). This CDR3 has 15 amino acids. Germline V gives CDR1 SGHDT, CDR2 YYEEEE. Trimming took 9 bases from V and 3 from J, leaving 20 bases between them. CDR3 sequence reads: CATSEEGAGTDTQYF. The CDR3 region has the DNA TGTGCCACCTCGGAGGAGGGAGCTGGAACAGATACGCAGTATTTT.

V gene TRBV30 combines with J gene TRBJ1-6; no clear D gene. From germline, CDR1 is GTSNPN and CDR2 SVGIG (reference sequence). V lost 0 bases and J 7 bases, leaving 10 bases between the germline ends. This CDR3 is 14 amino acids long. The CDR3 sequence: CAWSVLVRNSPLHF. The DNA of the CDR3 is TGTGCCTGGAGTGTACTGGTCAGAAATTCACCCCTCCACTTT.

The chain combines TRBV7-9 with TRBJ2-1; 14 bases agree with TRBD2. The germline V gene has CDR1 SEHNR and CDR2 FQNEAQ (reference sequence). This CDR3 comprises 17 residues. V dropped 3 bases and J dropped 9; count of bases not matched to a gene: 10. The CDR3 region is CASSFPGLAGVEGEQFF. CDR3 coding DNA: TGTGCCAGCAGCTTTCCGGGACTAGCGGGGGTCGAGGGTGAGCAGTTCTTC.

The rearrangement joins TRBV14 to TRBJ2-6, with D unresolved. This CDR3 is built from 15 residues. Germline V lookup: CDR1 SGHDN, CDR2 FVKESK. Trimming removed 2 bases from V and 0 bases from J, with 5 bases in between. CDR3 DNA sequence: TGTGCCAGCAGCCAACGGAACTCTGGGGCCAACGTCCTGACTTTC. Translation gives CASSQRNSGANVLTF.

The V gene is TRBV4-3, the J gene TRBJ2-5; TRBD1 matches 7 bases. CDR1 is LGHNA, CDR2 YSLEER, per germline. Unmatched junction bases numbered 5, after V lost 1 base and J lost 6 bases. The CDR3 is 14 amino acids. CDR3 DNA sequence: TGCGCCAGCAGCCAAGGGGGACAGTCGAAGACCCAGTACTTC. Its protein product is CASSQGGQSKTQYF.

The rearrangement joins TRBV7-9 to TRBJ2-3; D is undetermined. The CDR3 covers 11 residues. The germline V gene encodes CDR1 SEHNR and CDR2 FQNEAQ (reference sequence). Trimming took off 10 bases at V and 4 bases at J, with 9 bases between the two ends. The CDR3 protein is CATPLPDTQYF. Written as DNA, the CDR3 is TGTGCCACCCCCCTCCCAGATACGCAGTATTTT.

The J gene is TRBJ1-1, the V gene TRBV29-1; D possibly corresponds to TRBD1 (6 bases). CDR3 size: 12 residues. Trimming shortened V by 3 bases and J by 4 bases, and 9 bases separated the two germline ends. Germline V gene sequence: CDR1 SQVTM, CDR2 ANQGSEA. CDR3 sequence (DNA): TGCAGCGTTGACAGGGGCACCACTGAAGCTTTCTTT. It codes for CSVDRGTTEAFF.

Regarding this clone: The identical CDR3 is also encoded by other nucleotide sequences in the sample. V usage is TRBV25-1 and J usage is TRBJ1-1; D gene uncertain. V was trimmed by 1 base and J by 1 base, leaving 7 bases between them. The CDR3 totals 14 residues. The germline CDR1 and CDR2 sequences are MGHDK and SYGVNS. The CDR3 here is CASSESGRNTEAFF. CDR3 nucleotide sequence: TGTGCCAGCAGTGAATCTGGGAGGAACACTGAAGCTTTCTTT.

Concerning this clone itself: Different DNA sequences within this sample yield the same CDR3. The chain recombines TRBV5-1 with TRBJ2-3; 8 bases are a match to TRBD1. Germline CDR1 and CDR2: SGHRS and YFSETQ. The CDR3 loop spans 11 amino acids. The V and J ends lost 4 bases and 14 bases, in that order; junction bases with no gene match: 6. The CDR3: CASSRDRRTYF. In nucleotides, the CDR3 is TGCGCCAGCAGCCGGGACAGGAGAACGTATTTT.

CDR3: CSQSRDRTSYEQYF. DNA for the CDR3: TGTAGCCAGAGCCGGGACAGAACCTCCTACGAGCAGTACTTC. The chain uses TRBV6-7 and TRBJ2-7; TRBD1 aligns across 7 bases. TRBV6-7 is placed among ORFs of uncertain function. The CDR3 covers 14 residues.

The chain has TRBV29-1 and TRBJ2-5; 10 bases are a match to TRBD2. Germline CDR1 reads SQVTM; CDR2 reads ANQGSEA. The J segment lost 5 bases and the V segment lost 3 bases, leaving 9 bases of the junction unmatched. The CDR3 length is 15 residues. The CDR3 DNA follows: TGCAGCGTTGATCTAGCGGGGGACCCCCGGGAGACCCAGTACTTC. It codes for CSVDLAGDPRETQYF.

This chain uses TRBV19 with TRBJ2-6; D is unresolved. With 0 bases removed from V and 2 bases from J, the gap between germline ends came to 5 bases. Germline CDR1 LNHDA, CDR2 SQIVND (reference sequence). There are 15 residues in the CDR3. CDR3 nucleotides: TGTGCCAGTAGTATAGAAGGGACTGGGGCCAACGTCCTGACTTTC. As protein: CASSIEGTGANVLTF.

The sample holds a few counts of this clone. The rearrangement links TRBV7-2 to TRBJ2-4; 7 bases are a match to TRBD2. In germline, CDR1 is SGHTA, CDR2 FQGNSA. This CDR3 has 16 residues. Trimming cost V 5 bases and J 6 bases; bases outside gene matches: 13. The CDR3 bases are TGTGCCAGCAGCCTTGAGCGGGGCCCCCCCGGAAACATTCAGTACTTC. Translated, it gives CASSLERGPPGNIQYF.

The chain couples TRBV2 to TRBJ1-1; the D is unclear. The length of the CDR3 is 16 residues. Trimming removed 10 bases at V and 1 base at J, with 22 bases between. The germline V gene encodes CDR1 SNHLY and CDR2 FYNNEI. The CDR3 coding sequence is TGTGCCACAAGGGTGGAATCTGGCACCCGGAACACTGAAGCTTTCTTT. Translating it yields CATRVESGTRNTEAFF. The full variable domain, in which reference TRBV2 and TRBJ1-1 provide the parts outside the CDR3, is EPEVTQTPSHQVTQMGQEVILRCVPISNHLYFYWYRQILGQKVEFLVSFYNNEISEKSEIFDDQFSVERPDGSNFTLKIRSTKLEDSAMYFCATRVESGTRNTEAFFGQGTRLTVV.

J is TRBJ1-5 and V is TRBV7-9; the match to TRBD1 covers 9 bases. This CDR3 is built from 14 residues. CDR1 and CDR2 from the germline V gene are SEHNR and FQNEAQ (reference sequence). With 6 bases clipped from V and 4 bases from J, the junction kept 4 bases outside the gene matches. In DNA, the CDR3 is TGTGCCAGCAGTCGGACAGGGGATAATCAGCCCCAGCATTTT. Residues: CASSRTGDNQPQHF.

The chain joins TRBV30 to TRBJ1-5; tentative D call: TRBD1 (5 bases). The CDR3 sequence is 16 residues long. V dropped 1 base and J dropped 5 bases, with 18 bases sitting between them. Germline assignment: CDR1 GTSNPN and CDR2 SVGIG (reference sequence). This CDR3 is CAWSESREPWDQPQHF. CDR3 bases: TGTGCCTGGAGTGAGTCCAGGGAGCCATGGGATCAGCCCCAGCATTTT. Using reference TRBV30 and TRBJ1-5 for the parts outside the CDR3, the full variable domain is SQTIHQWPATLVQPVGSPLSLECTVEGTSNPNLYWYRQAAGRGLQLLFYSVGIGQISSEVPQNLSASRPQDRQFILSSKKLLLSDSGFYLCAWSESREPWDQPQHFGDGTRLSIL.

The chain is built from TRBV2 and TRBJ1-5; D is undetermined. This CDR3 region has 13 residues. V was trimmed by 4 bases and J by 4 bases, leaving 8 bases between them. The germline CDR1 and CDR2 sequences are SNHLY and FYNNEI. The CDR3 DNA follows: TGTGCCAGCAGTGTGATTGAGAATCAGCCCCAGCATTTT. Translated, it gives CASSVIENQPQHF.

This chain connects TRBV10-3 to TRBJ2-5, with no clear D. CDR3 size: 13 residues. V was cut by 1 base and J by 2 bases, with 5 bases left in between. The germline V gene has CDR1 ENHRY and CDR2 SYGVKD. The CDR3 reads CAISELQQETQYF. CDR3 bases: TGTGCCATCAGTGAGTTGCAACAAGAGACCCAGTACTTC.

The gene calls are TRBV7-3 and TRBJ2-3; D is possibly TRBD1 (7 bases). There are 15 residues in the CDR3. Trimming took 5 bases from V and 0 from J, leaving 12 bases between them. Germline assignment: CDR1 SGHTA and CDR2 FQGTGA. The CDR3 here is CASSLGGQSTDTQYF. CDR3 nucleotides: TGTGCCAGCAGCCTGGGGGGACAGAGCACAGATACGCAGTATTTT.

The chain links TRBV7-8 to TRBJ2-7, with 9 nucleotides matching TRBD1. The V segment lost 1 base and the J segment 7 bases; nucleotides outside the gene matches: 2. CDR3 size: 13 residues. The germline CDR1 and CDR2 sequences are SGHVS and FQNEAQ. CDR3 loop: CASSLDRGREQYF. CDR3 sequence (DNA): TGTGCCAGCAGCTTAGACAGGGGGCGAGAGCAGTACTTC.

The chain employs TRBV29-1 and TRBJ1-3; TRBD1 matches 10 bases. V lost 0 bases, J lost 7 bases, and 3 bases stayed unmatched. The CDR3 has 14 amino acids. CDR1 and CDR2 (germline): SQVTM, ANQGSEA. The CDR3 spells CSVEDRTGGNTIYF. The DNA of the CDR3 is TGCAGCGTTGAAGACCGGACAGGGGGTAACACCATATATTTT.

This rearrangement joins TRBV25-1 to TRBJ1-5; the D gene is possibly TRBD1 (5 bases). The CDR3 extends over 14 amino acids. Germline CDR1 reads MGHDK; CDR2 reads SYGVNS. Trimming left V 8 bases short and J 1 base short, with 12 bases between. CDR3 DNA: TGTGCCAGCCGGGACGCGGGGAGCAATCAGCCCCAGCATTTT. This translates into CASRDAGSNQPQHF. Full variable domain (rest looked up from reference TRBV25-1 and TRBJ1-5): EADIYQTPRYLVIGTGKKITLECSQTMGHDKMYWYQQDPGMELHLIHYSYGVNSTEKGDLSSESTVSRIRTEHFPLTLESARPSHTSQYLCASRDAGSNQPQHFGDGTRLSIL.

There are a few counts of this clone. The gene calls are TRBV7-2 and TRBJ2-6, with TRBD1 identical over 9 bases. CDR3 length equals 18 residues. Germline V gene data show CDR1 as SGHTA and CDR2 as FQGNSA. V lost 1 base to trimming and J lost 3 bases; unmatched junction nucleotides: 7. The CDR3: CASSLGTGVMVGANVLTF. The CDR3 DNA reads TGTGCCAGCAGCTTAGGGACAGGGGTGATGGTTGGGGCCAACGTCCTGACTTTC.

The rearrangement uses TRBV13 and TRBJ1-1; the D gene is possibly TRBD1 (6 bases). Between the trimmed V and J ends, which lost 1 base and 1 base, there was a span of 10 bases. Germline V lookup: CDR1 PRHDT, CDR2 FYEKMQ (reference sequence). This CDR3 region has 15 residues. The CDR3 DNA is TGTGCCAGCAGCTTAGTTGGAGGGGGGAACACTGAAGCTTTCTTT. It codes for CASSLVGGGNTEAFF.

The chain recombines TRBV5-4 with TRBJ2-3; 10 bases match TRBD2. Germline V gives CDR1 SGHNT, CDR2 YYREEE (reference sequence). The CDR3 extends over 15 amino acids. Trimming at V came to 4 bases and at J to 5 bases, leaving 7 bases not matched to a gene. CDR3 amino acids: CASSGGTSGEDTQYF. Written as DNA, the CDR3 is TGTGCCAGCAGCGGAGGTACTAGCGGGGAAGATACGCAGTATTTT.

This chain joins TRBV6-6 and TRBJ1-1; tentatively, D is TRBD1 (6 bases). CDR1 is MNHNY and CDR2 is SVGAGI in the germline V gene (reference sequence). This CDR3 has 15 amino acids. Trimming stripped 4 bases from V and 1 base from J, with 13 bases between. The CDR3 nucleotides read TGTGCCAGCAGTTTAGGCCCGGACAGGAACACTGAAGCTTTCTTT. Its protein product is CASSLGPDRNTEAFF.